This T cell receptor beta chain emerged from a study of CD4 T cells in relation to SARS-CoV-2 and coronaviruses. Study at large: PBMCs were cultured with antigen for nine to ten days before TCR beta sequencing.

The unexposed donors gave CD4+ T cells in about 2010-2019, prior to COVID-19. CD4+ T cells were isolated from the cells after 10 days of culture. As cell numbers allowed, unexposed-donor CD4+ T cells faced SARS-CoV-2 S/N and four cold-coronavirus spikes. The CDR3 runs 11 residues. With 4 bases removed from V and 12 bases from J, the gap between germline ends came to 13 bases. Germline values: CDR1 SNHLY, CDR2 FYNNEI. Assay used: immunoSEQ multiplex PCR; TCRdb lists only in-frame clones, some missing. In the table there are 10,000 to 15,000 clones, 69% of which are singletons. Comments on this clone: Its antigen is unknown.

The sequenced sample consisted of CD4+ T cells from PBMCs, cultured in vitro. This clonotype was obtained from a human donor in good health. This chain connects TRBV2 to TRBJ2-7; no clear D. DNA for the CDR3: TGTGCCAGCAGTGCGACTTCCGGCGGGTACTTC. It yields the protein CASSATSGGYF.